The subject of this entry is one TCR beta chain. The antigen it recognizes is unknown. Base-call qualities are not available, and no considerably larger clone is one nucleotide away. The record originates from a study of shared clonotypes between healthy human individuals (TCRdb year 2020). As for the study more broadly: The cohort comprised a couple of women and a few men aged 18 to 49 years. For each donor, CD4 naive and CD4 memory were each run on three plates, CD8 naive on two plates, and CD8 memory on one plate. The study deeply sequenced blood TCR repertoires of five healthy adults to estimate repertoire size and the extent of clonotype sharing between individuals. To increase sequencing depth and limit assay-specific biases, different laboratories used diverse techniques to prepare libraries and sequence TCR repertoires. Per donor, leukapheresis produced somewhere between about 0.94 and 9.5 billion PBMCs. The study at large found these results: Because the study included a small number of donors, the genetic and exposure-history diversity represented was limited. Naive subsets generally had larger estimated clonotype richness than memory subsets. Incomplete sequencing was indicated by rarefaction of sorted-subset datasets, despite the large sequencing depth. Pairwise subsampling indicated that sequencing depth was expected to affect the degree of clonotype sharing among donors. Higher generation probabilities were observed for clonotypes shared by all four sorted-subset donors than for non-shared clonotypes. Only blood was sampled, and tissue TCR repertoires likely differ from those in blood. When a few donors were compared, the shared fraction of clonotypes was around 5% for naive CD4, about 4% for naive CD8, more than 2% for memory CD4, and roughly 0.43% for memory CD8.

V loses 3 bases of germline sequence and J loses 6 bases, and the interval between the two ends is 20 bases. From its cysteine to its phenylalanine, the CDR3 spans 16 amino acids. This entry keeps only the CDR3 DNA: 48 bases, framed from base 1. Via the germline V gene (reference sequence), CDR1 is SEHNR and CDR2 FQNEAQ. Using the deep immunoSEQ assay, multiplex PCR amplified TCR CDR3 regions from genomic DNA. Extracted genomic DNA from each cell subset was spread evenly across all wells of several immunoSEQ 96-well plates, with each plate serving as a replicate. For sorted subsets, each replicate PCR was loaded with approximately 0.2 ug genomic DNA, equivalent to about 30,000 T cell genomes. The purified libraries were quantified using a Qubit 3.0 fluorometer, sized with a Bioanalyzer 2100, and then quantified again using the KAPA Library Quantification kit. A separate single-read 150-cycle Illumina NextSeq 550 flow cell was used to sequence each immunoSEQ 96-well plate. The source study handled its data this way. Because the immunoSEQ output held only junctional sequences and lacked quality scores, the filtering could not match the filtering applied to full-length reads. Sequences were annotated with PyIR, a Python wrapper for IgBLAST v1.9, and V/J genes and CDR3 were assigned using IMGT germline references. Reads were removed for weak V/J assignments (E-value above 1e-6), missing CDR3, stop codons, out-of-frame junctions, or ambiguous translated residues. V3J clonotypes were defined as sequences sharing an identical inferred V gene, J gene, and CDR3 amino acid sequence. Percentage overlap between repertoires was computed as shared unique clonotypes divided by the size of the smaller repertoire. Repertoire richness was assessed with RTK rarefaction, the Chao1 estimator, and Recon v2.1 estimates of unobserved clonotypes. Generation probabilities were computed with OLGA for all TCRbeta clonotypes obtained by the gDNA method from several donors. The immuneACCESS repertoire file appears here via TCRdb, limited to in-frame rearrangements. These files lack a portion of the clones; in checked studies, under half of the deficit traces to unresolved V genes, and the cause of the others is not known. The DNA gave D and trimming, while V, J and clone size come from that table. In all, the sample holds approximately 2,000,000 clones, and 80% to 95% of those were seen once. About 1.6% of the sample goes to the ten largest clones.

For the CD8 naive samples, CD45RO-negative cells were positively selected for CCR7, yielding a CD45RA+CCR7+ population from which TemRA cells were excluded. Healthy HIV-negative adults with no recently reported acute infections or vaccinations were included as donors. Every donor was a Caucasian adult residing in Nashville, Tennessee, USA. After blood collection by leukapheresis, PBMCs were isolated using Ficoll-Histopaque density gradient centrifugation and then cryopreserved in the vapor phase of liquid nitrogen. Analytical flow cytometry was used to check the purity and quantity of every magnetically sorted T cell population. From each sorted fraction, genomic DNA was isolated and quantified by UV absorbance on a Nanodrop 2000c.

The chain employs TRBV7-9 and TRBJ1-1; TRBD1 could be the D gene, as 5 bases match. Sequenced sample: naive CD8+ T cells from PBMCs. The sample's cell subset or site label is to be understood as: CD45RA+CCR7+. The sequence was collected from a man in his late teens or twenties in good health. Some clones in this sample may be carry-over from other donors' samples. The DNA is TGTGCCAGCAGCTTGGAGTTGGGGACTCCGACCCCTGAAGCTTTCTTT. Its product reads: CASSLELGTPTPEAFF. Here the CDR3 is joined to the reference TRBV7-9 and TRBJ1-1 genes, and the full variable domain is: DTGVSQNPRHKITKRGQNVTFRCDPISEHNRLYWYRQTLGQGPEFLTYFQNEAQLEKSRLLSDRFSAERPKGSFSTLEIQRTEQGDSAMYLCASSLELGTPTPEAFFGQGTRLTVV.